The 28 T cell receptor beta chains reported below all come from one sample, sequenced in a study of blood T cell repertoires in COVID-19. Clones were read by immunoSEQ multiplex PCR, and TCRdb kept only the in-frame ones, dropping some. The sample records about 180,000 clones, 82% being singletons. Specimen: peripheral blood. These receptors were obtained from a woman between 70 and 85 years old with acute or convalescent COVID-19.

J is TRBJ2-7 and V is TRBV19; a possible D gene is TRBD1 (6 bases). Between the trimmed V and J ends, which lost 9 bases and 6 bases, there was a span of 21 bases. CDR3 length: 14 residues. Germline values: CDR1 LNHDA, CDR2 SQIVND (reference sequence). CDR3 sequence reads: CASRAQGPRGEQYF. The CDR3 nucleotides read TGTGCCAGCCGAGCACAGGGCCCCAGGGGCGAGCAGTACTTC.

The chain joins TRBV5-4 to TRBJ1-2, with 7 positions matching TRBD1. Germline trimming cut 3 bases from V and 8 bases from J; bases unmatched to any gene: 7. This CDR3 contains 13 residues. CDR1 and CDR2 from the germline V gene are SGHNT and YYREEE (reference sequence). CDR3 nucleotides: TGTGCCAGCAGCTCAGACAGGGCTGGGGGCTACACCTTC. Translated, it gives CASSSDRAGGYTF.

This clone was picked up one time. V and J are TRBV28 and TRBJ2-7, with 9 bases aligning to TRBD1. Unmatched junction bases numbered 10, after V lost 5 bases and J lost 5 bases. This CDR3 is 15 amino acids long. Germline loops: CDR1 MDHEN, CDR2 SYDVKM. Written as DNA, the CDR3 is TGTGCCAGCAGTCAGGGGGGACAGGGTCCTCACGAGCAGTACTTC. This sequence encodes CASSQGGQGPHEQYF.

The DNA of the CDR3 is TGTGCCAGCAGTAGCCCGGGACTAGCGTCCCACAATGAGCAGTTCTTC. It codes for CASSSPGLASHNEQFF. V and J are TRBV28 and TRBJ2-1; 10 positions match TRBD2. This CDR3 has 16 residues. Germline V CDR1 and CDR2: MDHEN, SYDVKM. The J segment lost 5 bases and the V segment lost 5 bases, leaving 9 bases of the junction unmatched.

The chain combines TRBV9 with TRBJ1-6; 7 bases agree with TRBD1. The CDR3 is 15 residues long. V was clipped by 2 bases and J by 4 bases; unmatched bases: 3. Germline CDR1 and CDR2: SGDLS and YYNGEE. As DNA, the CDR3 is TGTGCCAGCAGCGTTGGGGACAGTTATAATTCACCCCTCCACTTT. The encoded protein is CASSVGDSYNSPLHF.

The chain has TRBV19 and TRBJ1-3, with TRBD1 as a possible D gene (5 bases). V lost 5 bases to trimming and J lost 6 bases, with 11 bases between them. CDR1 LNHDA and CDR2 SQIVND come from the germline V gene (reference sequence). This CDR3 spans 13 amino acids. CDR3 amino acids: CASSRVDKNTIYF. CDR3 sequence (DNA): TGTGCCAGTAGTCGGGTGGACAAAAACACCATATATTTT. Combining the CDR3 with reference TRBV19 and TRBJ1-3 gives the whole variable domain DGGITQSPKYLFRKEGQNVTLSCEQNLNHDAMYWYRQDPGQGLRLIYYSQIVNDFQKGDIAEGYSVSREKKESFPLTVTSAQKNPTAFYLCASSRVDKNTIYFGEGSWLTVV.

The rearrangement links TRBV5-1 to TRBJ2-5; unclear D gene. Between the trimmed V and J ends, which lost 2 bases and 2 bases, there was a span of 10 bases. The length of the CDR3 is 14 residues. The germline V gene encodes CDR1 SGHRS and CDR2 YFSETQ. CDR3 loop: CASSFSRLQETQYF. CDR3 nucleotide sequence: TGCGCCAGCAGCTTTTCCAGACTTCAAGAGACCCAGTACTTC.

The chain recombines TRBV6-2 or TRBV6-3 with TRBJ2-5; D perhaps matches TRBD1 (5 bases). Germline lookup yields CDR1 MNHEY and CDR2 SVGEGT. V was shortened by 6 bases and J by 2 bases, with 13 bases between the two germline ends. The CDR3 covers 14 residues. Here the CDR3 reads CASSQTGNQETQYF. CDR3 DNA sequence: TGTGCCAGCAGCCAAACAGGCAATCAAGAGACCCAGTACTTC.

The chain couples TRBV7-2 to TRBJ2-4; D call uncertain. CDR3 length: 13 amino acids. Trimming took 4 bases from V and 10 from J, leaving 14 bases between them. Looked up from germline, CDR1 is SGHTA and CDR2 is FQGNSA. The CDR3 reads CASSSPLAIIQYF. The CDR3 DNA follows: TGTGCCAGCAGCTCACCCCTCGCTATAATTCAGTACTTC.

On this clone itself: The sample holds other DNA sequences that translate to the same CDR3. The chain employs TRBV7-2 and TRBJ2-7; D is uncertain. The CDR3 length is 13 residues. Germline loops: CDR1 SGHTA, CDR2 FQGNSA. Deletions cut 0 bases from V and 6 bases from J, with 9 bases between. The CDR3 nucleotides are TGTGCCAGCAGCTTAGCAGGTGGGCCCGAGCAGTACTTC. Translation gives CASSLAGGPEQYF. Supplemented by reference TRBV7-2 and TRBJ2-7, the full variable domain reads GAGVSQSPSNKVTEKGKDVELRCDPISGHTALYWYRQSLGQGLEFLIYFQGNSAPDKSGLPSDRFSAERTGGSVSTLTIQRTQQEDSAVYLCASSLAGGPEQYFGPGTRLTVT.

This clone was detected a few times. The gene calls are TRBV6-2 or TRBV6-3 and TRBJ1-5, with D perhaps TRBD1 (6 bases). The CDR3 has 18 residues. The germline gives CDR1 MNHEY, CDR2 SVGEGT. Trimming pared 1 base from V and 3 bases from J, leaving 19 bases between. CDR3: CASSYLSQGLISNQPQHF. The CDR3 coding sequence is TGTGCCAGCAGTTACTTGAGCCAGGGGCTGATTTCCAATCAGCCCCAGCATTTT.

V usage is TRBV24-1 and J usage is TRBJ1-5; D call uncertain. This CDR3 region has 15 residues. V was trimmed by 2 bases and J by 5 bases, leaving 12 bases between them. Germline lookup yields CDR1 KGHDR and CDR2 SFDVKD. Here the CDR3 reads CATSDSNSYYQPQHF. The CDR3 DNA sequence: TGTGCCACCAGTGATTCCAACAGCTACTATCAGCCCCAGCATTTT.

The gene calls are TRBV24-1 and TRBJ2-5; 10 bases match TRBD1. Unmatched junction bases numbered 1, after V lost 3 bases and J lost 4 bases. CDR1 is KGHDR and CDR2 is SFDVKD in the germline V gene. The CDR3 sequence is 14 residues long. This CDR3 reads CATSDRTGGETQYF. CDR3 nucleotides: TGTGCCACCAGTGATAGGACAGGGGGAGAGACCCAGTACTTC.

The chain's CDR3 is CASSSQTGPYGYTF. CDR3 coding DNA: TGTGCCAGCAGTTCGCAGACAGGCCCCTATGGCTACACCTTC. The chain employs TRBV27 and TRBJ1-2; D may be TRBD1 (6 bases). Trimming pared 4 bases from V and 4 bases from J, leaving 13 bases between. Germline values: CDR1 MNHEY, CDR2 SMNVEV (reference sequence). This CDR3 region has 14 residues.

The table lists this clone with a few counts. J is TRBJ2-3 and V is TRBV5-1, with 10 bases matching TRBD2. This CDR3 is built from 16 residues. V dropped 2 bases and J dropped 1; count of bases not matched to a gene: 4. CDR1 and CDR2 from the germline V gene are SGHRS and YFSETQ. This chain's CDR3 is CASSLRGTSGTDTQYF. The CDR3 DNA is TGCGCCAGCAGCTTAAGGGGGACTAGCGGCACAGATACGCAGTATTTT.

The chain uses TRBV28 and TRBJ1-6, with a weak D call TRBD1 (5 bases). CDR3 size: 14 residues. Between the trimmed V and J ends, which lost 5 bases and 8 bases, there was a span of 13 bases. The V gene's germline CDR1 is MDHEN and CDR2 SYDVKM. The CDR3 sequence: CASSQGFADSPLHF. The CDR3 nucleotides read TGTGCCAGCAGTCAGGGCTTTGCAGATTCACCCCTCCACTTT.

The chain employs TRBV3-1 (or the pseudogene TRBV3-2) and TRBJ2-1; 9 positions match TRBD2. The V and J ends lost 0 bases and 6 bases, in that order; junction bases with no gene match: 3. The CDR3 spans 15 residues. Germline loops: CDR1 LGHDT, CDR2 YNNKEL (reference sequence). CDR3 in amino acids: CASSQESGRSNEQFF. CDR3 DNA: TGTGCCAGCAGCCAAGAAAGCGGGAGGAGCAATGAGCAGTTCTTC.

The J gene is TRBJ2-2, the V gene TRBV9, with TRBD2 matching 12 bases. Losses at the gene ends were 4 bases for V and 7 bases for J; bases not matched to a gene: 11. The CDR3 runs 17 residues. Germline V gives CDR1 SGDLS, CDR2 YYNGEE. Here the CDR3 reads CASSPTSGRTEGGELFF. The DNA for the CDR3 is TGTGCCAGCAGCCCGACTAGCGGGAGAACTGAGGGCGGGGAGCTGTTTTTT.

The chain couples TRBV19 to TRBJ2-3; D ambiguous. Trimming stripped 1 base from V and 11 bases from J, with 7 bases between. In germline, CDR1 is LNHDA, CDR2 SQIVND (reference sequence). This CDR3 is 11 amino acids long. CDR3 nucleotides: TGTGCCAGTAGTATAGGGGCATGGCAGTATTTT. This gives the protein CASSIGAWQYF. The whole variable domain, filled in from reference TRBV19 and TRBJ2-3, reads DGGITQSPKYLFRKEGQNVTLSCEQNLNHDAMYWYRQDPGQGLRLIYYSQIVNDFQKGDIAEGYSVSREKKESFPLTVTSAQKNPTAFYLCASSIGAWQYFGPGTRLTVL.

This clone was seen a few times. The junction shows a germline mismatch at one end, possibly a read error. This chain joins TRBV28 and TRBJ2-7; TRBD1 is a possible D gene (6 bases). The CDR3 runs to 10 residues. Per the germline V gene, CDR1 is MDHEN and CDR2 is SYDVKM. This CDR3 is CASSLRTAIF. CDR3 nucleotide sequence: TGTGCCAGCAGTTTAAGGACAGCTATCTTC.

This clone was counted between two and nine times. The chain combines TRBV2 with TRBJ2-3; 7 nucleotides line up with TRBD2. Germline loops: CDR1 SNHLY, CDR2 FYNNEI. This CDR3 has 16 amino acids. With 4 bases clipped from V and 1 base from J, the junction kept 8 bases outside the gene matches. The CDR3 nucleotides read TGTGCCAGCAGTGGGGGGAGGGCCCTCGGCACAGATACGCAGTATTTT. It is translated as CASSGGRALGTDTQYF.

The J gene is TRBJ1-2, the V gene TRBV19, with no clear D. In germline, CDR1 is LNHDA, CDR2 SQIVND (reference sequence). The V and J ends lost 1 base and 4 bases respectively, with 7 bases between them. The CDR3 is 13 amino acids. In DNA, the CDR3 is TGTGCCAGTAGTATAGCCCGAGTCTATGGCTACACCTTC. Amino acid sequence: CASSIARVYGYTF.

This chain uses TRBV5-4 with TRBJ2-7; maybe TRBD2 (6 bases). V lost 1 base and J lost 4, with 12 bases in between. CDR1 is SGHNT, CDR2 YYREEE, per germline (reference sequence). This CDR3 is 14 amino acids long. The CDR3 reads CASSLISGGYEQYF. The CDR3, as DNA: TGTGCCAGCAGCTTGATCTCCGGGGGTTACGAGCAGTACTTC. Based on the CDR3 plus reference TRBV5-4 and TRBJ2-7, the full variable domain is ETGVTQSPTHLIKTRGQQVTLRCSSQSGHNTVSWYQQALGQGPQFIFQYYREEENGRGNFPPRFSGLQFPNYSSELNVNALELDDSALYLCASSLISGGYEQYFGPGTRLTVT.

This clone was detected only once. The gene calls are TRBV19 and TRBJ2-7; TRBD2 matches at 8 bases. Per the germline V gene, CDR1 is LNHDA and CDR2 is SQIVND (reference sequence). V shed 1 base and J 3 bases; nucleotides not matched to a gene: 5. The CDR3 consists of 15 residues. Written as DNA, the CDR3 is TGTGCCAGTAGTATAGGGGCTAGCGGGTACTACGAGCAGTACTTC. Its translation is CASSIGASGYYEQYF.

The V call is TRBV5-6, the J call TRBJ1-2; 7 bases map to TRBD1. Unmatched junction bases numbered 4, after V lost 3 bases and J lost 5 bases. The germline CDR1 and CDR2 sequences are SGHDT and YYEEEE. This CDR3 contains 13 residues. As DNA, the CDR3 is TGTGCCAGCAGCTCACAACAGGGGTATGGCTACACCTTC. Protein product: CASSSQQGYGYTF.

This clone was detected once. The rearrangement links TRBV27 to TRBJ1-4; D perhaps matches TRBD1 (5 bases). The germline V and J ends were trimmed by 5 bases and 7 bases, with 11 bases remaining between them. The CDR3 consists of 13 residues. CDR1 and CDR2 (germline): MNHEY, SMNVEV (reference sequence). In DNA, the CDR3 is TGTGCCAGCAGTGGTCGGACACTTGAAAAACTGTTTTTT. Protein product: CASSGRTLEKLFF.

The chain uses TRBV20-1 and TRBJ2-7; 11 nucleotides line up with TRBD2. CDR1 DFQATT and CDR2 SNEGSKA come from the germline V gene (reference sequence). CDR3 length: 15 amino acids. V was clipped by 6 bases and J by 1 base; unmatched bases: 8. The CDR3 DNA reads TGCAGTGCAAGTAGCGGGAGGGCCTTGTCCTACGAGCAGTACTTC. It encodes CSASSGRALSYEQYF.

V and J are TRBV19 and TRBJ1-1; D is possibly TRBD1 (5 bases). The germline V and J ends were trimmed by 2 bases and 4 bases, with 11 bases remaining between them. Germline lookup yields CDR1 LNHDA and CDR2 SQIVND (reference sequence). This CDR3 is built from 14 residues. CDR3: CASSIIGGGTEAFF. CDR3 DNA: TGTGCCAGTAGTATAATTGGGGGGGGCACTGAAGCTTTCTTT.